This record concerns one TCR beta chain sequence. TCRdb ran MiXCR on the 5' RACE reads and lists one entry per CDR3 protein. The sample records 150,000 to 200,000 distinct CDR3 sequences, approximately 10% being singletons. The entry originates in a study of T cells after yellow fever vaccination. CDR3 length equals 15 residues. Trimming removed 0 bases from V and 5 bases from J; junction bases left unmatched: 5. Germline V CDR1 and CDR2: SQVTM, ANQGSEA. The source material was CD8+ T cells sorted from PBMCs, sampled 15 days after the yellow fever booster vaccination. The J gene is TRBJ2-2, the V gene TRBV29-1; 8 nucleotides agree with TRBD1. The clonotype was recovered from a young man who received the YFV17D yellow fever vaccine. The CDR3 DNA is TGCAGCGTTGAAGAGGGACAGGTAGAAACCGGGGAGCTGTTTTTT. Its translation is CSVEEGQVETGELFF.